What follows is one TCR beta chain and its context. No antigen is known for it. Germline V CDR1 and CDR2: SGHTA, FQGTGA. CDR3 size: 13 residues. The data belong to a study of CXCR3-negative and CXCR3-positive naive CD8 T cells. Broader study findings: More hydrophobic TRB CDR3s occurred in CXCR3-positive than in CXCR3-negative naive cells. CXCR3 expression partially decreased after cryopreservation; most assays used fresh PBMCs. The study found comparably high diversity in both naive subsets and much lower diversity in memory CD8+ cells.

With some 300,000 cells each, the CD8+ T cell subsets were individually sorted in triplicate. The naive CD8+ gate required CD45RO-CCR7+CD27+CD95- phenotype. The study made its TRB cDNA libraries by 5' RACE, adding UMI labels. TCRdb re-called the 5' RACE reads, yielding one record per CDR3 amino acid sequence without DNA. Found here are some 120,000 distinct CDR3 sequences; the top ten clones hold under 0.75%. The sequence was collected from a human donor in good health. Some clones in this sample may be carry-over from other donors' samples. The chain couples TRBV7-3 to TRBJ2-2. The sample taken for sequencing was naive CXCR3+ CD8+ T cells from blood. This sample's subset: CD45RO-CCR7+CD27+CD95- naive CD8+ T cells expressing CXCR3 (TNR3+). Here the CDR3 reads CASSLIGTGELFF.